The present T cell receptor (beta chain) was sequenced within a study of blood T cell repertoires in COVID-19. Whole-study context: PBMCs, B-cell-depleted T cells, or T cells provided the cDNA or gDNA that made up the material.

Per the original methods: Using reference gene primer amplification, nucleated cell counts were estimated. Using immunoSEQ multiplex PCR, the repertoire was profiled, and TCRdb retains in-frame clones only, with some absent. V and J calls plus clone size are reproduced from that table; the DNA served to infer D and trimming. The table lists roughly 160,000 clones, around nine tenths of them singletons. The receptor was derived from a woman aged 70-85 years with COVID-19, enrolled during active disease. The specimen sequenced was peripheral blood.

The CDR3 is CAWTRDSENYGYTF. The CDR3 nucleotides are TGTGCCTGGACCCGGGACAGTGAAAACTATGGCTACACCTTC. This rearrangement joins TRBV30 to TRBJ1-2; 7 positions match TRBD1. The V and J ends lost 4 bases and 2 bases, in that order; junction bases with no gene match: 7. The CDR3 is made up of 14 amino acids. Per germline, CDR1 GTSNPN and CDR2 SVGIG (reference sequence). Full variable domain (missing parts from reference TRBV30 and TRBJ1-2): SQTIHQWPATLVQPVGSPLSLECTVEGTSNPNLYWYRQAAGRGLQLLFYSVGIGQISSEVPQNLSASRPQDRQFILSSKKLLLSDSGFYLCAWTRDSENYGYTFGSGTRLTVV.